This TCR beta chain came from a study of CD8+ T cells in alopecia areata. From PBMCs, CD4+ and CD8+ T cells were sorted. Germline loops: CDR1 SNHLY, CDR2 FYNNEI. V shed 7 bases, J shed 7 bases, and the junction held 8 bases outside the gene matches. The CDR3 totals 13 residues. This clone occurred once. The authors extracted RNA and reverse transcribed it into cDNA as the sequencing template. This table comes from immunoSEQ multiplex PCR, and its TCRdb copy is limited to in-frame clones, with some not included. In the table there are over 200,000 clones, approximately 52% of which are singletons. This material consisted of CD4+ T cells sorted from blood, taken at week 0. V usage is TRBV2 and J usage is TRBJ1-2, with 8 positions matching TRBD1. This receptor was identified in a human donor with alopecia areata. DNA of the CDR3: TGTGCCAGCATGACAGGGGCAAGGGGTGGCTACACCTTC. Amino acid sequence: CASMTGARGGYTF.